The rows below give T cell receptor beta chains drawn from one sample of a study of cytomegalovirus exposure and HLA in healthy donors. Libraries were prepared by immunoSEQ multiplex PCR; TCRdb keeps only in-frame clonotypes and omits some of them. The table records 200,000 or so clones, 70% to 80% of them present only once. The sequenced sample consisted of PBMCs. These receptors were taken from a woman aged 25 to 39 in good health and CMV-seropositive. The CDR3 runs from the conserved cysteine through the conserved F or W. D genes are given only for firm matches. Expanded clones get a size class; other rows say once, few or many, or leave the size out.

clone size	V gene	D gene	CDR3 length	J gene	CDR3 protein	CDR3 DNA
few	TRBV4-3	NA	15	TRBJ1-4	CASSQGSLRAEKLFF	TGCGCCAGCAGCCAAGGGTCGCTCAGGGCTGAAAAACTGTTTTTT
few	TRBV4-1	NA	16	TRBJ2-1	CASSQGLGPPYNEQFF	TGCGCCAGCAGCCAAGGTCTGGGGCCCCCCTACAATGAGCAGTTCTTC
few	TRBV7-4	TRBD2	18	TRBJ2-6	CASSLRREPRLGANVLTF	TGTGCCAGCAGTCTCCGGCGGGAGCCTAGATTAGGGGCCAACGTCCTGACTTTC
once	TRBV9	TRBD2	16	TRBJ2-2	CASSPRLAGHTGELFF	TGTGCCAGCAGCCCACGACTAGCGGGACACACCGGGGAGCTGTTTTTT
NA	TRBV21-1	NA	18	TRBJ2-7	CASSKLTRGRTFIYEQYF	TGTGCCAGCAGCAAGCTTACTCGAGGGAGGACATTTATTTACGAGCAGTACTTC
NA	TRBV25-1	TRBD1	16	TRBJ1-1	CASSNRDRDMNTEAFF	TGTGCCAGCAGTAACCGGGACAGAGACATGAACACTGAAGCTTTCTTT
NA	TRBV30	NA	12	TRBJ2-7	CAWSVWAEKQYF	TGTGCCTGGAGTGTTTGGGCAGAAAAGCAGTACTTC
NA	TRBV7-2	NA	16	TRBJ2-2	CASSRQTGPNTGELFF	TGTGCCAGCAGCCGTCAGACAGGACCGAACACCGGGGAGCTGTTTTTT
NA	TRBV7-2	TRBD1	15	TRBJ2-1	CASRGPGTGVNEQFF	TGTGCCAGCAGGGGACCCGGGACAGGGGTGAATGAGCAGTTCTTC
NA	TRBV5-4	TRBD2	14	TRBJ2-5	CASSFSGSRETQYF	TGTGCCAGCAGCTTTAGCGGGAGTCGGGAGACCCAGTACTTC
NA	TRBV5-5	NA	14	TRBJ1-2	CASRSGGLDYGYTF	TGTGCCAGCCGGTCGGGGGGGCTTGACTATGGCTACACCTTC
NA	TRBV2	NA	15	TRBJ1-1	CASRLEGSGGTEAFF	TGTGCCAGCAGGCTCGAAGGGAGCGGGGGAACTGAAGCTTTCTTT
NA	TRBV11-2	TRBD1	16	TRBJ2-3	CASSQGQGFETDTQYF	TGTGCCAGCAGCCAGGGACAGGGGTTCGAAACAGATACGCAGTATTTT
NA	TRBV28	NA	13	TRBJ2-7	CASSPAGTYEQYF	TGTGCCAGCAGCCCCGCGGGAACCTACGAGCAGTACTTC
NA	TRBV19	TRBD1	13	TRBJ1-5	CASWTGGFQPQHF	TGTGCCAGTTGGACAGGGGGCTTTCAGCCCCAGCATTTT
NA	TRBV6-5	NA	14	TRBJ2-1	CASSYSPGYNEQFF	TGTGCCAGCAGTTACTCCCCGGGGTACAATGAGCAGTTCTTC
NA	TRBV6-6	NA	15	TRBJ2-2	CASSPLPGHTGELFF	TGTGCCAGCAGTCCCCTCCCAGGGCACACCGGGGAGCTGTTTTTT
NA	TRBV16	TRBD1	17	TRBJ1-1	CASSQSGRGVANTEAFF	TGTGCCAGCAGCCAATCGGGCAGGGGGGTGGCGAACACTGAAGCTTTCTTT
NA	TRBV6-1	TRBD1	15	TRBJ1-2	CASSEQGARSYGYTF	TGTGCCAGCAGTGAACAGGGGGCGCGAAGCTATGGCTACACCTTC
NA	TRBV5-1	NA	13	TRBJ2-3	CASSLAPGDTQYF	TGCGCCAGCAGCTTGGCCCCGGGAGATACGCAGTATTTT
few	TRBV4-3	NA	15	TRBJ1-2	CASSPHPGVEDGYTF	TGCGCCAGCAGCCCCCATCCGGGGGTAGAGGATGGCTACACCTTC
NA	TRBV28	NA	11	TRBJ1-2	CASGQIYGYTF	TGTGCCAGTGGGCAGATCTATGGCTACACCTTC
NA	TRBV9	NA	14	TRBJ1-1	CASSSFPGGTEAFF	TGTGCCAGCTCCTCTTTCCCGGGGGGCACTGAAGCTTTCTTT
NA	TRBV6-1	TRBD1	16	TRBJ2-7	CASSGRPGTGKHEQYF	TGTGCCAGCAGTGGCCGACCCGGGACAGGGAAACACGAGCAGTACTTC
NA	TRBV18	TRBD1	16	TRBJ2-5	CASSPRGQGARETQYF	TGTGCCAGCTCACCAAGGGGACAGGGGGCAAGAGAGACCCAGTACTTC
few	TRBV5-3	NA	19	TRBJ1-6	CARSLVFSRFRGRNSPLHF	TGTGCCAGAAGCTTGGTTTTCTCTCGGTTCAGGGGACGGAATTCACCCCTCCACTTT
NA	TRBV14	TRBD1	15	TRBJ2-7	CASSPYRGASYEQYF	TGTGCCAGCAGCCCTTACAGGGGGGCCTCCTACGAGCAGTACTTC
NA	TRBV27	NA	15	TRBJ2-7	CASSLTGSLTYEQYF	TGTGCCAGCAGTTTGACAGGATCGCTGACCTACGAGCAGTACTTC
NA	TRBV7-7	TRBD2	15	TRBJ2-1	CASSSGTSWANEQFF	TGTGCCAGCAGCTCGGGGACTAGCTGGGCCAATGAGCAGTTCTTC
NA	TRBV6-6	TRBD2	15	TRBJ2-7	CASSYWGTSGRVQYF	TGTGCCAGCAGTTACTGGGGGACTAGCGGGAGGGTGCAGTACTTC
NA	TRBV18	TRBD1	13	TRBJ1-2	CASSRQGIDGYTF	TGTGCCAGCTCACGACAGGGAATCGATGGCTACACCTTC
NA	TRBV28	TRBD2	18	TRBJ2-2	CASSLFVRGLANTGELFF	TGTGCCAGCAGTTTATTTGTGCGGGGACTAGCGAACACCGGGGAGCTGTTTTTT
NA	TRBV29-1	TRBD1	13	TRBJ2-5	CSVGDRGQETQYF	TGCAGCGTTGGGGACAGGGGCCAAGAGACCCAGTACTTC
NA	TRBV11-2	NA	14	TRBJ2-1	CASRKGVGYNEQFF	TGTGCCAGCAGAAAGGGGGTGGGCTACAATGAGCAGTTCTTC
NA	TRBV5-8	NA	14	TRBJ1-5	CASSLGGMNQPQHF	TGTGCCAGCAGCCTAGGGGGAATGAATCAGCCCCAGCATTTT
NA	TRBV7-2	TRBD2	15	TRBJ2-4	CASSLGAGGINIQYF	TGTGCCAGCAGCTTAGGGGCGGGGGGGATAAACATTCAGTACTTC
NA	TRBV6-4	NA	14	TRBJ1-2	CASRAGLQGGGYTF	TGTGCCAGCAGAGCCGGGTTACAAGGAGGGGGCTACACCTTC
NA	TRBV9	TRBD2	16	TRBJ2-2	CASSVSAGGRFGELFF	TGTGCCAGCAGCGTATCGGCGGGGGGGCGTTTCGGGGAGCTGTTTTTT
NA	TRBV7-9	TRBD2	13	TRBJ2-7	CASSLAGAGEQYF	TGTGCCAGCAGCTTAGCGGGAGCGGGGGAGCAGTACTTC
NA	TRBV9	TRBD2	15	TRBJ2-7	CASSVSWGEGYEQYF	TGTGCCAGCAGCGTATCGTGGGGGGAGGGCTACGAGCAGTACTTC
NA	TRBV18	TRBD1	15	TRBJ1-2	CASSPGQAPYYGYTF	TGTGCCAGCTCACCAGGACAGGCTCCCTACTATGGCTACACCTTC
once	TRBV28	NA	14	TRBJ1-3	CASSDRNSGNTIYF	TGTGCCAGCAGTGACAGAAACTCTGGAAACACCATATATTTT
NA	TRBV7-6	TRBD2	16	TRBJ2-3	CASSFLTSGMTDTQYF	TGTGCCAGCAGCTTTCTGACTAGCGGGATGACAGATACGCAGTATTTT
NA	TRBV30	NA	13	TRBJ1-5	CAWSIRDNQPQHF	TGTGCCTGGAGTATCCGGGACAATCAGCCCCAGCATTTT
NA	TRBV2	TRBD1	14	TRBJ1-5	CASSLRQGTQPQHF	TGTGCCAGCAGCTTAAGACAGGGCACTCAGCCCCAGCATTTT
NA	TRBV29-1	TRBD1	13	TRBJ2-7	CSVLGQGVHEQYF	TGCAGCGTCCTAGGACAGGGGGTCCACGAGCAGTACTTC
NA	TRBV9	NA	13	TRBJ1-2	CASSVAGVYGYTF	TGTGCCAGCAGCGTAGCGGGAGTCTATGGCTACACCTTC
few	TRBV7-2	TRBD1	15	TRBJ1-6	CASSWTGGTNSPLHF	TGTGCCAGCAGCTGGACAGGGGGCACTAATTCACCCCTCCACTTT
NA	TRBV29-1	TRBD2	13	TRBJ2-3	CSDFSGGADTQYF	TGCAGCGACTTTAGCGGGGGGGCGGATACGCAGTATTTT
few	TRBV7-2	TRBD2	16	TRBJ2-2	CASSQGLASNTGELFF	TGTGCCAGCAGCCAGGGACTAGCGTCGAACACCGGGGAGCTGTTTTTT
NA	TRBV28	NA	15	TRBJ1-5	CASSRGARVNQPQHF	TGTGCCAGCAGTCGTGGGGCCAGGGTCAATCAGCCCCAGCATTTT
NA	TRBV7-9	TRBD1	17	TRBJ1-1	CASSPRTGIVKNTEAFF	TGTGCCAGCAGCCCCCGGACAGGGATTGTCAAGAACACTGAAGCTTTCTTT
NA	TRBV7-2	TRBD1	14	TRBJ2-7	CASSPGTGVYEQYF	TGTGCCAGCAGCCCCGGGACAGGGGTGTACGAGCAGTACTTC
NA	TRBV18	NA	13	TRBJ2-3	CATLETGTDTQYF	TGTGCCACCCTCGAGACAGGCACAGATACGCAGTATTTT